This T cell receptor (beta chain) was identified in a study of cytomegalovirus exposure and HLA in healthy donors. Between the trimmed V and J ends, which lost 3 bases and 5 bases, there was a span of 14 bases. This CDR3 is built from 14 residues. Germline CDR1 reads SGDLS; CDR2 reads YYNGEE. The table came from immunoSEQ multiplex PCR; TCRdb's copy has only in-frame clones and leaves some out. This table has over 250,000 clones, about 85% appearing once. Whole-study results and caveats: As confirmed in vitro, three CMV-associated chains were specific for CMV antigens. Most TCR sequences were rare, but some public TCRs occurred in many donors.

This clone was counted once. Its antigen remains unidentified. The sequence was obtained from a woman aged 30 to 39 in good health and CMV-seropositive. Material for sequencing was PBMCs. J is TRBJ2-5 and V is TRBV9; D possibly corresponds to TRBD2 (6 bases). CDR3 nucleotide sequence: TGTGCCAGCAGCGCCACCCCCGGGGGTGAGACCCAGTACTTC. It specifies CASSATPGGETQYF.